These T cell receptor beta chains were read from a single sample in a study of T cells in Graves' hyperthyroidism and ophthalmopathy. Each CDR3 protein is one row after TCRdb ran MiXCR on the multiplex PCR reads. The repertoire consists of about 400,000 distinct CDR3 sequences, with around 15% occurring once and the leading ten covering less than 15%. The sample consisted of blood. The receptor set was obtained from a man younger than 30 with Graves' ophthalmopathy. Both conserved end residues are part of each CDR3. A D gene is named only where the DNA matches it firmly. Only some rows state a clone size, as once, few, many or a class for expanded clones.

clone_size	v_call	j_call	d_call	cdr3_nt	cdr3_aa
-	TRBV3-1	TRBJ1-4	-	TGTGCCAGCAGCCAAGGGTTTTATGAAAAACTGTTTTTT	CASSQGFYEKLFF
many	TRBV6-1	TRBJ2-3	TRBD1	TGTGCCAGCACCCGGGACAGGGGGCGCCGCACAGATACGCAGTATTTT	CASTRDRGRRTDTQYF
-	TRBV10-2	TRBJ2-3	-	TGCGCCAGCACTAAAGGGGGACTTTACACAGATACGCAGTATTTT	CASTKGGLYTDTQYF
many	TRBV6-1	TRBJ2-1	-	TGTGCCAGCAGTGAAGCCCTTATTTCCTACAATGAGCAGTTCTTC	CASSEALISYNEQFF
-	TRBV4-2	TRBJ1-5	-	TGTGCCAGCAGCCAAGAGGGGGGCAGGGCTTATAGCAATCAGCCCCAGCATTTT	CASSQEGGRAYSNQPQHF
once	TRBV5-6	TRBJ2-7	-	TGTGCCAGCAGCCCGGGCGACAGATTCAACGAGCAGTACTTC	CASSPGDRFNEQYF
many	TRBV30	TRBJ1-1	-	TGTGCCTGGAAAGTGGGGGGCAGGGAAGCTTTCTTT	CAWKVGGREAFF
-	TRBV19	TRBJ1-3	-	TGTGCCAGTACCCTGACAGATGGAAACACCATATATTTT	CASTLTDGNTIYF
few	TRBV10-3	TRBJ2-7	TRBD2	TGTGCCATCTCTAGCGGTTCGGACGAGCAGTACTTC	CAISSGSDEQYF
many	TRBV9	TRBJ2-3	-	TGTGCCAGCAGCGTCTGGGACTCCCTCACAGATACGCAGTATTTT	CASSVWDSLTDTQYF
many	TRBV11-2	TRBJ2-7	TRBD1	TGTGCCAGCAGTGGACAGGGGGTGTCCTACGAGCAGTACTTC	CASSGQGVSYEQYF
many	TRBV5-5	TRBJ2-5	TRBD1	TGTGCCAGCAGCGCAACAGGGGGCAACCAGGAGACCCAGTACTTC	CASSATGGNQETQYF
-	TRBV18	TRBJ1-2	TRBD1	TGTGCCAGCTCACCAGACAGGGATAATGGCTACACCTTC	CASSPDRDNGYTF